This T cell receptor beta chain was captured in a study of tumor-infiltrating lymphocytes in oesophageal squamous cell carcinoma. Judged by abundance, this clonotype is medium-sized. Just one base apart from a much larger clone, this may be a read error. MiXCR, run by TCRdb on the PCR reads, gives a single entry per CDR3 protein. In the table there are 8,000 to 13,000 distinct CDR3 sequences, 60% to 70% of which are singletons. From germline, CDR1 is MNHNS and CDR2 SASEGT. The CDR3 is made up of 11 amino acids. Trimming stripped 5 bases from V and 11 bases from J, with 12 bases between. The V and J genes are TRBV6-1 and TRBJ2-5; D remains ambiguous. This TCR derives from a female donor with esophageal squamous cell carcinoma. Sequenced sample: esophageal tumor tissue. The CDR3: CASSYYNEQYF. Written as DNA, the CDR3 is TGTGCCAGCAGTTATTACAATGAGCAGTACTTC.